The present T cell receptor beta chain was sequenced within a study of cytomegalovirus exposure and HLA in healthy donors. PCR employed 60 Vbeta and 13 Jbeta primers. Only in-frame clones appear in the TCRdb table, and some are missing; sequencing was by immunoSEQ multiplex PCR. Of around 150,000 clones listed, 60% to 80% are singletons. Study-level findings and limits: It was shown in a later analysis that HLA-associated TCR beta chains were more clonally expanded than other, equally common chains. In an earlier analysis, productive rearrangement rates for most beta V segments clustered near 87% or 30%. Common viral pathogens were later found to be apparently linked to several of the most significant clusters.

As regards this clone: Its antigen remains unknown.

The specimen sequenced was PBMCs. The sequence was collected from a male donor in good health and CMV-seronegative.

The CDR3 bases are TGTGCCAGCAGCCCCACCGGGACAGGGCTCGAAGGCTACACCTTC. It yields the protein CASSPTGTGLEGYTF. The chain is built from TRBV7-9 and TRBJ1-2, with 9 bases fitting TRBD1. The CDR3 extends over 15 amino acids. Looked up from germline, CDR1 is SEHNR and CDR2 is FQNEAQ (reference sequence). V trimming: 5 bases; J trimming: 8 bases; junction bases outside the gene matches: 12.